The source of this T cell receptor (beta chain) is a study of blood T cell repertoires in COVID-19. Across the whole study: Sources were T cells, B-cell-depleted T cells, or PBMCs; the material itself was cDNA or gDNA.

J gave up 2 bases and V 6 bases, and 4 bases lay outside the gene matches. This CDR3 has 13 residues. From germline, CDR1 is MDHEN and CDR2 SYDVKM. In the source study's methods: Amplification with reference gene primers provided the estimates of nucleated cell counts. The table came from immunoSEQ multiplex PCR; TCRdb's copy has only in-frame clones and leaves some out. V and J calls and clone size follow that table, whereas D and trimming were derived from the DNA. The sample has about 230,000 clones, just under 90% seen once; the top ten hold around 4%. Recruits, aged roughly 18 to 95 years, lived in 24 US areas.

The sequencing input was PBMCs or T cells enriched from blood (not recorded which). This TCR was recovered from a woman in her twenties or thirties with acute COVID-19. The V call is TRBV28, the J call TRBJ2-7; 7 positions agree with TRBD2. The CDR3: CASRTSGAYEQYF. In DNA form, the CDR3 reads TGTGCCAGCAGAACCAGCGGGGCCTACGAGCAGTACTTC.